Following are 28 T cell receptor beta chains from one sample sequenced in a study of radiotherapy plus CTLA-4 blockade in lung cancer. Sequenced by immunoSEQ multiplex PCR; TCRdb stores in-frame clones only, minus some. The repertoire holds about 110,000 clones, with approximately 81% as singletons. The starting material was peripheral blood, obtained from a patient treated with radiotherapy plus ipilimumab. These receptors came from a human donor with non-small cell lung cancer that progressed on radiotherapy plus ipilimumab. Some clones in this sample may be carry-over from other donors' samples.

This sequence joins TRBV27 and TRBJ1-4, with D perhaps TRBD1 (5 bases). Germline CDR1 and CDR2: MNHEY and SMNVEV (reference sequence). V was clipped by 5 bases and J by 9 bases, with 16 bases between them. This CDR3 region has 14 residues. The CDR3 nucleotides are TGTGCCAGCAGTAAGGACAACAAACCCCAAAAACTGTTTTTT. Protein product: CASSKDNKPQKLFF.

This chain connects TRBV5-1 to TRBJ2-3; 10 positions agree with TRBD1. The CDR3 has 16 amino acids. Germline V gene data show CDR1 as SGHRS and CDR2 as YFSETQ. The J segment lost 5 bases and the V segment lost 0 bases, leaving 6 bases of the junction unmatched. CDR3 DNA sequence: TGCGCCAGCAGCTTGGTAGGGACAGGGGAAGGAGATACGCAGTATTTT. It yields the protein CASSLVGTGEGDTQYF.

J is TRBJ1-1 and V is TRBV14, with D tentatively TRBD1 (5 bases). CDR1 SGHDN and CDR2 FVKESK come from the germline V gene. This CDR3 contains 14 residues. V dropped 4 bases and J dropped 6 bases, with 15 bases sitting between them. As DNA, the CDR3 is TGTGCCAGCAGCCGAGGCAGGGATCTTTCTGAAGCTTTCTTT. Translated: CASSRGRDLSEAFF.

The chain uses TRBV29-1 and TRBJ1-6, with D maybe TRBD1 (6 bases). CDR1 and CDR2 (germline): SQVTM, ANQGSEA. This CDR3 contains 14 residues. The V end lost 5 bases, the J end lost 0 bases, and 8 bases lay between the germline ends. This CDR3 is CSVQQGSYNSPLHF. For the CDR3, the DNA is TGCAGCGTTCAACAGGGCTCCTATAATTCACCCCTCCACTTT.

V gene TRBV11-2 combines with J gene TRBJ1-1, with D perhaps matching TRBD1 (5 bases). V was cut by 4 bases and J by 3 bases, with 6 bases left in between. The CDR3 is 12 amino acids. Per germline, CDR1 SGHAT and CDR2 FQNNGV. The CDR3 loop reads CASSWGDTEAFF. In DNA, the CDR3 is TGTGCCAGCAGCTGGGGGGACACTGAAGCTTTCTTT.

This clone was observed a few times. The chain carries TRBV19 and TRBJ2-7; 9 bases map to TRBD1. The V gene's germline CDR1 is LNHDA and CDR2 SQIVND (reference sequence). The CDR3 sequence is 14 residues long. Trimming cost V 5 bases and J 4 bases; bases outside gene matches: 6. The CDR3 protein is CASSRPGQGYEQYF. CDR3 coding DNA: TGTGCCAGTAGTCGACCGGGACAGGGTTACGAGCAGTACTTC.

This chain joins TRBV28 and TRBJ2-7; TRBD1 matches at 7 bases. This CDR3 region has 12 residues. CDR1 and CDR2 from the germline V gene are MDHEN and SYDVKM. J gave up 5 bases and V 5 bases, and 3 bases lay outside the gene matches. The CDR3 DNA sequence: TGTGCCAGCAGTGACACAGGGGACGAGCAGTACTTC. Protein product: CASSDTGDEQYF. Together with reference TRBV28 and TRBJ2-7, the CDR3 gives the full variable domain: DVKVTQSSRYLVKRTGEKVFLECVQDMDHENMFWYRQDPGLGLRLIYFSYDVKMKEKGDIPEGYSVSREKKERFSLILESASTNQTSMYLCASSDTGDEQYFGPGTRLTVT.

This chain uses TRBV5-1 with TRBJ1-2; 9 bases are shared with TRBD1. Germline V gives CDR1 SGHRS, CDR2 YFSETQ. The CDR3 has 16 residues. V lost 5 bases, J lost 6 bases, and 14 bases stayed unmatched. For the CDR3, the DNA is TGCGCCAGCAGACCTCCCTCGACAGGGGGACACGATGGCTACACCTTC. Protein product: CASRPPSTGGHDGYTF.

The rearrangement uses TRBV10-3 and TRBJ1-1, with D possibly being TRBD1 (6 bases). Germline lookup yields CDR1 ENHRY and CDR2 SYGVKD. The CDR3 covers 15 residues. Trimming removed 8 bases at V and 1 base at J, with 17 bases between. CDR3 DNA: TGTGCCATCTCGTCCCACAGGGAGGGGAACACTGAAGCTTTCTTT. Protein product: CAISSHREGNTEAFF.

V gene TRBV13 combines with J gene TRBJ2-3; 11 bases are a match to TRBD2. V trimming: 5 bases; J trimming: 2 bases; junction bases outside the gene matches: 6. This CDR3 spans 16 amino acids. Germline loops: CDR1 PRHDT, CDR2 FYEKMQ (reference sequence). The CDR3 here is CASSRTSGGYTDTQYF. The DNA for the CDR3 is TGTGCCAGCAGCCGTACTAGCGGGGGTTACACAGATACGCAGTATTTT. Together with reference TRBV13 and TRBJ2-3, the CDR3 gives the full variable domain: AAGVIQSPRHLIKEKRETATLKCYPIPRHDTVYWYQQGPGQDPQFLISFYEKMQSDKGSIPDRFSAQQFSDYHSELNMSSLELGDSALYFCASSRTSGGYTDTQYFGPGTRLTVL.

This chain joins TRBV4-2 and TRBJ1-6; D remains unclear. Trimming left V 0 bases short and J 0 bases short, with 9 bases between. Germline V gives CDR1 LGHNA, CDR2 YNFKEQ. CDR3 length equals 17 residues. The CDR3 region is CASSQDSASSYNSPLHF. The DNA of the CDR3 is TGTGCCAGCAGCCAAGACTCAGCTAGCTCCTATAATTCACCCCTCCACTTT.

In this sample, this clone turned up once. The rearrangement uses TRBV4-1 and TRBJ2-5; D remains ambiguous. Germline CDR1 reads MGHRA; CDR2 reads YSYEKL. Trimming stripped 2 bases from V and 4 bases from J, with 14 bases between. The CDR3 is made up of 15 amino acids. The CDR3 coding sequence is TGCGCCAGCAGCCAACGGACCTTGTCCCCAGAGACCCAGTACTTC. Residues: CASSQRTLSPETQYF.

The V and J genes are TRBV15 and TRBJ1-1; D uncertain. Germline loops: CDR1 LNHNV, CDR2 YYDKDF (reference sequence). CDR3 length: 13 residues. The V gene lost 4 bases and the J gene lost 3 bases, with 9 bases spanning the gap. The CDR3 coding sequence is TGTGCCACCAGCACAGGAACTTACACTGAAGCTTTCTTT. It is translated as CATSTGTYTEAFF.

The sample holds a few counts of this clone. J is TRBJ2-1 and V is TRBV6-1, with 12 positions matching TRBD2. CDR1 is MNHNS, CDR2 SASEGT, per germline. The CDR3 is made up of 15 amino acids. V lost 2 bases to trimming and J lost 4 bases; unmatched junction nucleotides: 0. CDR3 DNA sequence: TGTGCCAGCAGTGAACTAGCGGGGGGGTACAATGAGCAGTTCTTC. As protein: CASSELAGGYNEQFF.

The genes are TRBV7-9 and TRBJ1-6; a weak D match, TRBD1 (5 bases). V dropped 5 bases and J dropped 8 bases, with 10 bases sitting between them. The CDR3 spans 13 residues. CDR1 is SEHNR and CDR2 is FQNEAQ in the germline V gene (reference sequence). The CDR3 here is CASSPQGDSPLHF. The CDR3 DNA reads as TGTGCCAGCAGCCCACAAGGGGATTCACCCCTCCACTTT.

The chain uses TRBV2 and TRBJ1-1; D unclear. V was pared by 1 base and J by 0 bases, with 3 bases between. CDR1 is SNHLY and CDR2 is FYNNEI in the germline V gene. The CDR3 totals 13 residues. CDR3 in DNA: TGTGCCAGCAGTGAAGAATTGAACACTGAAGCTTTCTTT. Amino acids: CASSEELNTEAFF.

In DNA, the CDR3 is TGTGCCACCAGCAGAGTCGCAACTAATGAAAAACTGTTTTTT. Amino acids: CATSRVATNEKLFF. V and J are TRBV15 and TRBJ1-4; D ambiguous. Trimming stripped 1 base from V and 0 bases from J, with 3 bases between. The CDR3 contains 14 residues. CDR1 is LNHNV, CDR2 YYDKDF, per germline (reference sequence).

This rearrangement joins TRBV5-6 to TRBJ2-1; a possible D gene is TRBD2 (6 bases). Deletions cut 1 base from V and 5 bases from J, with 7 bases between. Germline-derived CDR1 and CDR2 are SGHDT and YYEEEE. The CDR3 spans 13 residues. The CDR3 protein is CASSLLADNEQFF. The CDR3 DNA follows: TGTGCCAGCAGCTTGTTAGCGGACAATGAGCAGTTCTTC.

This sequence joins TRBV5-4 and TRBJ2-5, with D perhaps TRBD2 (6 bases). The germline V and J ends were trimmed by 4 bases and 1 base, with 14 bases remaining between them. CDR3 size: 15 residues. CDR1 is SGHNT and CDR2 is YYREEE in the germline V gene (reference sequence). The CDR3 nucleotides are TGTGCCAGCAGCCGGGGAGGTAGCGGCCAAGAGACCCAGTACTTC. Its translation is CASSRGGSGQETQYF.

The rearrangement joins TRBV11-1 to TRBJ2-7; D is unclear. V dropped 1 base and J dropped 0 bases, with 10 bases sitting between them. The CDR3 runs to 15 residues. Germline V gene data show CDR1 as SGHAT and CDR2 as FQDESV (reference sequence). This CDR3 is CASSLEKVGSYEQYF. In DNA, the CDR3 is TGTGCCAGCAGCTTAGAAAAGGTCGGCTCCTACGAGCAGTACTTC.

The V and J genes are TRBV7-9 and TRBJ2-5; TRBD1 is a possible D gene (5 bases). Trimming shortened V by 4 bases and J by 2 bases, and 8 bases separated the two germline ends. The CDR3 is 13 residues long. Looked up from germline, CDR1 is SEHNR and CDR2 is FQNEAQ (reference sequence). The CDR3 nucleotides read TGTGCCAGCAGCTACAAGGGGCAAGAGACCCAGTACTTC. The encoded protein is CASSYKGQETQYF.

This chain uses TRBV5-1 with TRBJ2-5, with TRBD1 identical over 10 bases. V gave up 4 bases and J gave up 5 bases; unmatched junction bases: 2. Germline lookup yields CDR1 SGHRS and CDR2 YFSETQ. The CDR3 covers 13 residues. For the CDR3, the DNA is TGCGCCAGCAGCCGGGGACAGGGGGAGACCCAGTACTTC. Translating it yields CASSRGQGETQYF.

This sequence joins TRBV6-5 and TRBJ2-5, with TRBD2 as a possible D gene (5 bases). Germline assignment: CDR1 MNHEY and CDR2 SVGAGI. V was cut by 1 base and J by 2 bases, with 8 bases left in between. CDR3 size: 14 residues. The CDR3 coding sequence is TGTGCCAGCAGTTACTATCCGGGGCAAGAGACCCAGTACTTC. Translating gives CASSYYPGQETQYF.

The rearrangement links TRBV29-1 to TRBJ2-3, with D tentatively TRBD1 or TRBD2 (5 bases each). With 4 bases removed from V and 4 bases from J, the gap between germline ends came to 12 bases. CDR1 is SQVTM, CDR2 ANQGSEA, per germline. The CDR3 loop spans 13 amino acids. In nucleotides, the CDR3 is TGCAGCGTTGCATGGGGGTGGGCAGATACGCAGTATTTT. This translates into CSVAWGWADTQYF.

The table lists this clone with a count of one. This chain uses TRBV29-1 with TRBJ1-2, with D maybe TRBD1 (5 bases). The CDR3 has 14 residues. The V end was cut by 6 bases, the J end by 5 bases, with 19 bases between. CDR1 and CDR2 from the germline V gene are SQVTM and ANQGSEA. CDR3 sequence reads: CSVDARQQPYGYTF. In nucleotides, the CDR3 is TGCAGCGTCGACGCTCGACAGCAACCTTATGGCTACACCTTC.

The V gene is TRBV6-5, the J gene TRBJ1-4; tentatively, D is TRBD1 (5 bases). The germline gives CDR1 MNHEY, CDR2 SVGAGI. This CDR3 region has 13 residues. V was clipped by 6 bases and J by 6 bases, with 11 bases between them. CDR3 in DNA: TGTGCCAGCAGCCCCGGGGGGGATGAAAAACTGTTTTTT. This codes for CASSPGGDEKLFF.

This clone was observed a few times. The sample holds other DNA sequences that translate to the same CDR3. This chain links TRBV5-1 with TRBJ1-1; 8 bases match TRBD1. This CDR3 is 13 amino acids long. The V gene's germline CDR1 is SGHRS and CDR2 YFSETQ. Trimming removed 2 bases from V and 6 bases from J; junction bases left unmatched: 3. Here the CDR3 reads CASSFQGAPEAFF. The DNA of the CDR3 is TGCGCCAGCAGCTTTCAGGGGGCGCCTGAAGCTTTCTTT.

The V call is TRBV7-3, the J call TRBJ1-6; 8 nucleotides match TRBD1. The CDR3 is 16 amino acids. Germline-derived CDR1 and CDR2 are SGHTA and FQGTGA. V shed 1 base and J 7 bases; nucleotides not matched to a gene: 6. CDR3 amino acids: CASSLRYRGSNSPLHF. The CDR3 DNA reads as TGTGCCAGCAGCTTAAGGTACAGGGGGAGCAATTCACCCCTCCACTTT. Filled out from reference TRBV7-3 and TRBJ1-6, the complete variable domain reads GAGVSQTPSNKVTEKGKYVELRCDPISGHTALYWYRQSLGQGPEFLIYFQGTGAADDSGLPNDRFFAVRPEGSVSTLKIQRTERGDSAVYLCASSLRYRGSNSPLHFGNGTRLTVT.